The 9 T cell receptor beta chains given below trace back to one sample, sequenced in a study of shared clonotypes between healthy human individuals. TCRdb's table, derived via immunoSEQ multiplex PCR, lists solely in-frame clones and lacks some. The table shows about 800,000 clones, with about 96% occurring only once. Cells designated naive CD8 were CD45RO-negative and were positively selected for CCR7, with terminally differentiated effector memory CD45RA+ cells excluded. The sequenced sample was naive CD8+ T cells sorted from blood. The receptors originated from a man aged 25-45 years in good health.

This rearrangement joins TRBV7-2 to TRBJ2-7, with D possibly TRBD1 on 6 matching bases. CDR3 length: 15 residues. Per germline, CDR1 SGHTA and CDR2 FQGNSA. With 4 bases removed from V and 3 bases from J, the gap between germline ends came to 16 bases. The CDR3 here is CASSSRQVGLYEQYF. CDR3 in DNA: TGTGCCAGCAGCTCCAGACAGGTAGGACTCTACGAGCAGTACTTC. Full variable domain (rest looked up from reference TRBV7-2 and TRBJ2-7): GAGVSQSPSNKVTEKGKDVELRCDPISGHTALYWYRQSLGQGLEFLIYFQGNSAPDKSGLPSDRFSAERTGGSVSTLTIQRTQQEDSAVYLCASSSRQVGLYEQYFGPGTRLTVT.

The CDR3 sequence is CASWDRSTTYEQYF. The CDR3 DNA is TGTGCCAGTTGGGACAGGTCGACTACCTACGAGCAGTACTTC. The rearrangement uses TRBV2 and TRBJ2-7, with TRBD1 identical over 8 bases. The CDR3 is made up of 14 amino acids. CDR1 and CDR2 from the germline V gene are SNHLY and FYNNEI. V shed 9 bases and J 2 bases; nucleotides not matched to a gene: 9.

The chain recombines TRBV10-3 with TRBJ2-3, with 7 bases aligning to TRBD1. The junction had 12 bases not matched to a gene; V was cut back by 10 bases and J by 5 bases. The germline V gene has CDR1 ENHRY and CDR2 SYGVKD. CDR3 length: 14 residues. For the CDR3, the DNA is TGTGCCAGTTACCGAAGACAGGGCAAAGATACGCAGTATTTT. It specifies CASYRRQGKDTQYF.

J is TRBJ2-1 and V is TRBV9; the match to TRBD2 covers 10 bases. There are 17 residues in the CDR3. Germline V gene sequence: CDR1 SGDLS, CDR2 YYNGEE. V trimming: 3 bases; J trimming: 8 bases; junction bases outside the gene matches: 14. CDR3 sequence: CASSADPYSGRSDEQFF. CDR3 in DNA: TGTGCCAGCAGCGCCGACCCCTATAGCGGGAGGTCCGATGAGCAGTTCTTC.

The chain recombines TRBV27 with TRBJ1-5; no clear D. This CDR3 has 15 residues. Germline lookup yields CDR1 MNHEY and CDR2 SMNVEV (reference sequence). The V end lost 0 bases, the J end lost 4 bases, and 10 bases lay between the germline ends. CDR3 sequence reads: CASSLSGSWNQPQHF. The CDR3 nucleotides read TGTGCCAGCAGTTTATCGGGATCTTGGAATCAGCCCCAGCATTTT.

The CDR3 region is CSAGFEQYF. CDR3 DNA: TGCAGTGCGGGGTTCGAGCAGTACTTC. The gene calls are TRBV20-1 and TRBJ2-7; D uncertain. Trimming took 6 bases from V and 6 from J, leaving 6 bases between them. This CDR3 spans 9 amino acids. Germline loops: CDR1 DFQATT, CDR2 SNEGSKA (reference sequence).

The rearrangement uses TRBV6-5 and TRBJ1-4, with unresolved D. The germline V gene has CDR1 MNHEY and CDR2 SVGAGI. The V end was cut by 0 bases, the J end by 8 bases, with 7 bases between. The CDR3 extends over 13 amino acids. The CDR3 reads CASSYSAPEKLFF. The DNA of the CDR3 is TGTGCCAGCAGTTACTCAGCACCGGAAAAACTGTTTTTT.

This clone was seen just once. The chain carries TRBV29-1 and TRBJ2-7; 10 bases line up with TRBD1. The CDR3 loop spans 13 amino acids. Germline values: CDR1 SQVTM, CDR2 ANQGSEA. With V trimmed by 7 bases and J by 0 bases, 3 bases remained unmatched. In DNA, the CDR3 is TGCAGCGGACAGGGGGCAAACTCCTACGAGCAGTACTTC. It is translated as CSGQGANSYEQYF.

The genes are TRBV7-9 and TRBJ2-1; D is ambiguous. Trimming took 5 bases from V and 5 from J, leaving 16 bases between them. The CDR3 runs 15 residues. Germline lookup yields CDR1 SEHNR and CDR2 FQNEAQ (reference sequence). The CDR3 DNA follows: TGTGCCAGCAGCCCCCCGGTCCGATCCGACAATGAGCAGTTCTTC. This translates into CASSPPVRSDNEQFF.